What follows are 2 T cell receptor beta chains derived from one specimen sequenced in a study of tumor and adjacent non-tumor tissue in lung cancer. RNA was extracted from bulk tissue without any cell sorting. The library came from three nested PCR rounds adapted from ARM-PCR protocols. Each CDR3 protein gets one entry after TCRdb re-called the multiplex PCR reads with MiXCR. The data show fewer than 120,000 distinct CDR3 sequences, about 80% seen once. The sample was lung tumor tissue. All receptors come from a man between 65 and 79 years old with non-small cell lung cancer.

A remark on this clonotype: The junction and the germline gene differ at one end; a read error may be behind it. J is TRBJ2-2 and V is TRBV4-2; 13 nucleotides line up with TRBD2. The CDR3 covers 16 residues. Germline V lookup: CDR1 LGHNA, CDR2 YNFKEQ. The CDR3 coding sequence is TGTGCCAGTTACGGACTAGCGGGAGTGGGGACCGGGGACCTGTTTTTT. It specifies CASYGLAGVGTGDLFF.

V is TRBV7-3 and J is TRBJ2-5, with D perhaps matching TRBD1 or TRBD2 (5 bases each). Germline assignment: CDR1 SGHTA and CDR2 FQGTGA. CDR3 length equals 13 residues. V was shortened by 2 bases and J by 1 base, with 5 bases between the two germline ends. CDR3 in DNA: TGTGCCAGCAGCTTAGGGGGCCAAGAGACCCAGTACTTC. Protein: CASSLGGQETQYF. The full variable domain, its missing parts supplied by reference TRBV7-3 and TRBJ2-5, is GAGVSQTPSNKVTEKGKYVELRCDPISGHTALYWYRQSLGQGPEFLIYFQGTGAADDSGLPNDRFFAVRPEGSVSTLKIQRTERGDSAVYLCASSLGGQETQYFGPGTRLLVL.